This entry describes one T cell receptor beta chain. What it recognizes is unknown. These data belong to a study of T cells after posttransplantation cyclophosphamide. General study points: Blood and skin or GI T cell repertoires showed limited TRB overlap. TRB clonality was highly associated with recipient CMV seropositivity and reactivation. Donor-recipient repertoire similarity was low at 1-2 months, rising over year one.

The protocol was immunoSEQ multiplex PCR, while the TCRdb copy is restricted to in-frame clones and leaves out a portion. The data hold more than 50,000 clones, with around 83% observed a single time. The CDR3 runs 14 residues. The germline V gene has CDR1 SGHAT and CDR2 FQNNGV. Trimming pared 6 bases from V and 0 bases from J, leaving 11 bases between. Sequencing used PBMCs. The sequence was collected from a man younger than 45 with a blood cancer, CMV-positive, and with a related stem cell donor. This chain uses TRBV11-2 with TRBJ1-1; D is possibly TRBD1 (6 bases). The CDR3 region has the DNA TGTGCCAGCAGTCACGGGACACTGAACACTGAAGCTTTCTTT. This translates into CASSHGTLNTEAFF.